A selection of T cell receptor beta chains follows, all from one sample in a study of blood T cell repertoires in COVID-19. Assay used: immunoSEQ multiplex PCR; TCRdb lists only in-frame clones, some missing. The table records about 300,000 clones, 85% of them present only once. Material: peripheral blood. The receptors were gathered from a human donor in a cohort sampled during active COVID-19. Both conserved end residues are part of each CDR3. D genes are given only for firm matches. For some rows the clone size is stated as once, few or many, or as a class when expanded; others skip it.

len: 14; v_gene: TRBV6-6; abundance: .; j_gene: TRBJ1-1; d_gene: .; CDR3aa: CASSPPGGNTEAFF; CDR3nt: TGTGCCAGCAGTCCCCCCGGCGGGAACACTGAAGCTTTCTTT
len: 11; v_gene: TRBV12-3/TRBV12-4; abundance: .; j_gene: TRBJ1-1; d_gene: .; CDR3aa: CASVKNTEAFF; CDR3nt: TGTGCCAGCGTCAAGAACACTGAAGCTTTCTTT
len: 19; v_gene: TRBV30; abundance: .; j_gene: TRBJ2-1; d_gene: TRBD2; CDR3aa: CAWSRVAGGPHETYNEQFF; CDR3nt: TGTGCCTGGAGTAGGGTGGCGGGAGGCCCCCATGAGACCTACAATGAGCAGTTCTTC
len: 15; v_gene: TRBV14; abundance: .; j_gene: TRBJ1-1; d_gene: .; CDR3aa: CASSRTTLPNTEAFF; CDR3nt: TGTGCCAGCAGCCGCACTACTCTACCGAACACTGAAGCTTTCTTT
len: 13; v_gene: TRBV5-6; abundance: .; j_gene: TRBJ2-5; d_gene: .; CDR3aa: CASSPGSEETQYF; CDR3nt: TGTGCCAGCAGCCCCGGGTCGGAGGAGACCCAGTACTTC
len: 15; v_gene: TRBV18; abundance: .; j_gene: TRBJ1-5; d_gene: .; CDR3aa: CASSPPGEGNQPQHF; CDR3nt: TGTGCCAGCTCACCACCAGGGGAGGGCAATCAGCCCCAGCATTTT
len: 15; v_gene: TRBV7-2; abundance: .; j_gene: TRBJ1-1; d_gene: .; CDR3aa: CASSFSESPGTEAFF; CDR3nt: TGTGCCAGCAGCTTTAGTGAATCTCCGGGAACTGAAGCTTTCTTT
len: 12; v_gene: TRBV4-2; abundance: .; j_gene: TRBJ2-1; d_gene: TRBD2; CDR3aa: CASRPGRDEQFF; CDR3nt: TGTGCCAGCAGGCCCGGGAGGGATGAGCAGTTCTTC
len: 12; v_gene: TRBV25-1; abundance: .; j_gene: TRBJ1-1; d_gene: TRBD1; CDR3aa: CASSPDRAKAFF; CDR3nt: TGTGCCAGCAGCCCCGACAGGGCTAAAGCTTTCTTT
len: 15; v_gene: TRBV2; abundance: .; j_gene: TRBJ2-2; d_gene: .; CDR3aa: CASSVSRTATGELFF; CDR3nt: TGTGCCAGCAGTGTATCCCGGACAGCCACCGGGGAGCTGTTTTTT
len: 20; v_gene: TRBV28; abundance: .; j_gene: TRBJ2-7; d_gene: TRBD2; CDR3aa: CASSLYSGGSGSISTYEQYF; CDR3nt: TGTGCCAGCAGTTTGTATAGTGGAGGTAGCGGGAGCATTAGCACCTACGAGCAGTACTTC
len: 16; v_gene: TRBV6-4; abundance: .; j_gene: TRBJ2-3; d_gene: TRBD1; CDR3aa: CATGSIQGNIGDTQYF; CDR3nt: TGTGCCACCGGTTCAATACAGGGGAATATAGGAGATACGCAGTATTTT
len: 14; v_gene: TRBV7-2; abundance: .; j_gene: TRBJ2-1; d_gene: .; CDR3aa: CASSSRTGINEQFF; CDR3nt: TGTGCCAGCAGCTCCCGGACTGGTATAAATGAGCAGTTCTTC
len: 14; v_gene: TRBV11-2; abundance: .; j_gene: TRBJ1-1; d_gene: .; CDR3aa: CASSQTQATLPAFF; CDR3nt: TGTGCCAGCAGCCAAACGCAGGCTACCCTACCGGCTTTCTTT
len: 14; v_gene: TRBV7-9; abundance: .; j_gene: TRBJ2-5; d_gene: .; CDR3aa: CASSFRQRGRDQYF; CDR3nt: TGTGCCAGCAGCTTCCGCCAAAGGGGCCGCGACCAGTACTTC
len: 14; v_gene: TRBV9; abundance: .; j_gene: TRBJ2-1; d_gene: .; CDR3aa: CASSPTGFVDKQFF; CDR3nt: TGTGCCAGCAGCCCCACAGGGTTCGTCGATAAGCAGTTCTTC
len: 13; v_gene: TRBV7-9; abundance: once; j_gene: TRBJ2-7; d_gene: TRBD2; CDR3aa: CAITSSGPYEQYF; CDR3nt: TGTGCCATCACGTCTAGCGGTCCCTACGAGCAGTACTTC
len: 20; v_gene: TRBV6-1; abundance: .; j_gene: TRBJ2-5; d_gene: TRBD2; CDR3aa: CASSETAPGLAGGPRMTQYF; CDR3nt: TGTGCCAGCAGTGAAACGGCCCCGGGACTAGCGGGAGGGCCTCGTATGACCCAGTACTTC
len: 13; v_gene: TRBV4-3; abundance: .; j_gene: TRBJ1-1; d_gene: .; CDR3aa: CASSQGRNTEAFF; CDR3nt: TGCGCCAGCAGCCAAGGTCGGAACACTGAAGCTTTCTTT
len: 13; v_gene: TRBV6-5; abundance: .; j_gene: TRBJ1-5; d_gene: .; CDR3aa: CASSWETFQPQHF; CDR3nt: TGTGCCAGCAGTTGGGAGACTTTTCAGCCCCAGCATTTT
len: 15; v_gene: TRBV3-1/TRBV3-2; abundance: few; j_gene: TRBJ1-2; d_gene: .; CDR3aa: CASSQEGDWFYGYTF; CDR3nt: TGTGCCAGCAGCCAAGAGGGAGACTGGTTTTATGGCTACACCTTC
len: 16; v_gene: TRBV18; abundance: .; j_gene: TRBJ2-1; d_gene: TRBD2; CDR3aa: CASSPLGLASDNEQFF; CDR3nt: TGTGCCAGCTCACCCCTCGGACTAGCCTCTGACAATGAGCAGTTCTTC
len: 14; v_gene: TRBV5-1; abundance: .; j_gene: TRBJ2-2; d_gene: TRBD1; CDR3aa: CASSLGQGPGELFF; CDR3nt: TGCGCCAGCAGCTTGGGACAGGGGCCCGGGGAGCTGTTTTTT
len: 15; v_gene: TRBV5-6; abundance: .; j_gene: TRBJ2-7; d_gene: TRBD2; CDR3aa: CASSRTSGRVHEQYF; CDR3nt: TGTGCCAGCAGCCGGACTAGCGGGAGGGTCCACGAGCAGTACTTC
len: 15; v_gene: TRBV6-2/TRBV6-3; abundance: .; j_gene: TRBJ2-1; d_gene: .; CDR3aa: CASSSLGQGGREQFF; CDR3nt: TGTGCCAGCAGTTCCCTTGGTCAAGGGGGTCGTGAGCAGTTCTTC
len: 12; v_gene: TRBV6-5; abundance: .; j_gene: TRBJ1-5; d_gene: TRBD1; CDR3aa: CATRTGEQPQHF; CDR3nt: TGTGCCACCCGGACAGGAGAGCAGCCCCAGCATTTT
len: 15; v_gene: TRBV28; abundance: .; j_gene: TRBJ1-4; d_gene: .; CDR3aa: CASSPLLRGHEKLFF; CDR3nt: TGTGCCAGCAGTCCCCTTCTCAGGGGTCATGAAAAACTGTTTTTT
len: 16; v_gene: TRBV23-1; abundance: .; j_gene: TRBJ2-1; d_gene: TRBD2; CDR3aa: CASSHPSGRDNNEQFF; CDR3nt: TGCGCCAGCAGCCACCCTAGCGGGAGAGACAACAATGAGCAGTTCTTC
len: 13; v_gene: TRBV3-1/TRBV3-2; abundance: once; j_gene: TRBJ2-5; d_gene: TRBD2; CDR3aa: CASRPSGRETQYF; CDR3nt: TGTGCCAGCAGACCTAGCGGGAGAGAGACCCAGTACTTC
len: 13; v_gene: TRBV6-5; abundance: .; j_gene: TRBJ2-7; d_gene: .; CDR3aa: CASRSRVLAEQYF; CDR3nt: TGTGCCAGCAGGTCTCGGGTTTTGGCCGAGCAGTACTTC
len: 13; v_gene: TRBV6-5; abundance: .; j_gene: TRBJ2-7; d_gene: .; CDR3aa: CASSNAYNYEQYF; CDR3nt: TGTGCCAGCAGTAACGCTTACAACTACGAGCAGTACTTC
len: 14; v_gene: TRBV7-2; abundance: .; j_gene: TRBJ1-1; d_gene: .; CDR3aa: CASSLAQGGTEAFF; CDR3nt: TGTGCCAGCAGCTTAGCCCAGGGAGGGACTGAAGCTTTCTTT
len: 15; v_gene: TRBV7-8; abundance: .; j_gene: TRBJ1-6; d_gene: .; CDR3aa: CASSLATDSNSPLHF; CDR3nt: TGTGCCAGCAGCTTAGCCACGGACAGTAATTCACCCCTCCACTTT
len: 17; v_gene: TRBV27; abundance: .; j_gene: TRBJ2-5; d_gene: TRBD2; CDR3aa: CASSLSPSGSGRETQYF; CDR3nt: TGTGCCAGCAGTTTATCCCCCAGCGGGAGTGGTAGGGAGACCCAGTACTTC
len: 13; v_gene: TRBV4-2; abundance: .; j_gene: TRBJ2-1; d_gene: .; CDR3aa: CASSQDAGNEQFF; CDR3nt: TGTGCCAGCAGCCAAGATGCGGGAAATGAGCAGTTCTTC
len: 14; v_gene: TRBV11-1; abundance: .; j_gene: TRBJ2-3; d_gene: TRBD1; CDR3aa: CASRGTGITDTQYF; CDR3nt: TGTGCCAGCCGTGGGACAGGAATCACAGATACGCAGTATTTT
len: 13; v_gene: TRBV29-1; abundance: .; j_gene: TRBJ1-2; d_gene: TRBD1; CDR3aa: CSVGQGTNYGYTF; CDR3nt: TGCAGCGTTGGACAGGGCACTAACTATGGCTACACCTTC
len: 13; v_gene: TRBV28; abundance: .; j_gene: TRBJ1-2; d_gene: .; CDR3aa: CASSWTANYGYTF; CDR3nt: TGTGCCAGCAGTTGGACAGCAAACTATGGCTACACCTTC
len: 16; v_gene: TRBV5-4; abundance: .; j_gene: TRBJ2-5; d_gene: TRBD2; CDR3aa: CASSPGGGRVGETQYF; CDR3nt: TGTGCCAGCAGCCCGGGTGGCGGGAGGGTAGGAGAGACCCAGTACTTC
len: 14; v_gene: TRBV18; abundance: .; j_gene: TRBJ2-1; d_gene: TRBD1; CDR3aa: CASSPGQQINEQFF; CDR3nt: TGTGCCAGCTCACCGGGACAGCAGATTAATGAGCAGTTCTTC
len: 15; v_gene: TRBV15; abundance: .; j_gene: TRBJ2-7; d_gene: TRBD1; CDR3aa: CATSSPGTGTYEQYF; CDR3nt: TGTGCCACCAGCAGCCCCGGGACAGGGACCTACGAGCAGTACTTC
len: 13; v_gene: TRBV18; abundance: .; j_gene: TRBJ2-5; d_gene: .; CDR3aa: CASSRTRQETQYF; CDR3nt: TGTGCCAGCTCACGAACACGCCAAGAGACCCAGTACTTC
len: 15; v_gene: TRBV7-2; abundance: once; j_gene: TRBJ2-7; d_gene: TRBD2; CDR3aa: CASSLEAGVSYEQYF; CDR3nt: TGTGCCAGCAGCTTAGAGGCGGGGGTCTCCTACGAGCAGTACTTC